A selection of T cell receptor beta chains follows, all from one sample in a study of patients and donors after allogeneic stem cell transplantation. In TCRdb, the RT-PCR reads were re-called with MiXCR into one record per CDR3 protein. The table records about 6,500 distinct CDR3 sequences, more than 9.5% of them present only once. The sequenced sample consisted of blood, either unsorted or a sorted T cell fraction (not recorded which). These receptors all come from a human donor who was either an allogeneic HSCT recipient or a stem cell or donor lymphocyte infusion donor (not recorded which). It is not recorded whose cells these are; they may come from a transplant donor. The CDR3 runs from the conserved cysteine through the conserved F or W. Each record gives: CDR3 protein, V gene, J gene.

CDR3 protein: CASSSLAGTSGSRNEQFF; V gene: TRBV5-6; J gene: TRBJ2-1
CDR3 protein: CASSSSGGDREFF; V gene: TRBV5-1; J gene: TRBJ2-1
CDR3 protein: CASSQDVTGRGETQYF; V gene: TRBV3-1; J gene: TRBJ2-5
CDR3 protein: CASSLTGKLSTEAFF; V gene: TRBV7-3; J gene: TRBJ1-1
CDR3 protein: CASSSTEQNTEAFF; V gene: TRBV7-9; J gene: TRBJ1-1
CDR3 protein: CSGRRGVSYNEQFF; V gene: TRBV29-1; J gene: TRBJ2-1
CDR3 protein: CASSTPRESSYNEQFF; V gene: TRBV9; J gene: TRBJ2-1
CDR3 protein: CASTSGLAGGGEQFF; V gene: TRBV19; J gene: TRBJ2-1
CDR3 protein: CAFETSGALYEQYF; V gene: TRBV30; J gene: TRBJ2-7
CDR3 protein: CASSSNSGTGGKGGYTF; V gene: TRBV28; J gene: TRBJ1-2
CDR3 protein: CASSYSATRGLNYGYTF; V gene: TRBV6-5; J gene: TRBJ1-2
CDR3 protein: CSAERVGSQETQYF; V gene: TRBV20-1; J gene: TRBJ2-5
CDR3 protein: CASSLNGASETQYF; V gene: TRBV28; J gene: TRBJ2-5
CDR3 protein: CSVSDRVDTEAFF; V gene: TRBV29-1; J gene: TRBJ1-1
CDR3 protein: CASVVPGQGEGYTF; V gene: TRBV28; J gene: TRBJ1-2
CDR3 protein: CASSQEHSWLAGADTQYF; V gene: TRBV4-2; J gene: TRBJ2-3
CDR3 protein: CASSHGGSLGYTF; V gene: TRBV7-9; J gene: TRBJ1-2
CDR3 protein: CASSHGGRFGGYTF; V gene: TRBV3-1; J gene: TRBJ1-2
CDR3 protein: CASSQDHGPRRMYEQYF; V gene: TRBV4-3; J gene: TRBJ2-7
CDR3 protein: CASSPRDRGHEKLFF; V gene: TRBV5-1; J gene: TRBJ1-4
CDR3 protein: CASSYSLGGAETQYF; V gene: TRBV6-2/TRBV6-3; J gene: TRBJ2-5
CDR3 protein: CASSQDLAGMNTEAFF; V gene: TRBV4-3; J gene: TRBJ1-1
CDR3 protein: CASSLLMTSGAYNEQFF; V gene: TRBV5-1; J gene: TRBJ2-1
CDR3 protein: CSVPSRDGGHEQYF; V gene: TRBV29-1; J gene: TRBJ2-7
CDR3 protein: CASSLGAGENEKLFF; V gene: TRBV5-6; J gene: TRBJ1-4
CDR3 protein: CASSLGTSGELFF; V gene: TRBV5-1; J gene: TRBJ2-2
CDR3 protein: CASSPRGNRGGYEQYF; V gene: TRBV18; J gene: TRBJ2-7
CDR3 protein: CASTPDRSYNEQFF; V gene: TRBV5-1; J gene: TRBJ2-1
CDR3 protein: CATSDQNGNTIYF; V gene: TRBV24-1; J gene: TRBJ1-3
CDR3 protein: CASSRDRGQPQHF; V gene: TRBV11-1; J gene: TRBJ1-5
CDR3 protein: CASSYQGVGTEAFF; V gene: TRBV6-2/TRBV6-3; J gene: TRBJ1-1
CDR3 protein: CASSQDVAGGLDEQFF; V gene: TRBV3-1; J gene: TRBJ2-1
CDR3 protein: CASSYDADTQYF; V gene: TRBV27; J gene: TRBJ2-3
CDR3 protein: CASARGGGQPQHF; V gene: TRBV7-9; J gene: TRBJ1-5
CDR3 protein: CATSVWGGGTDTQYF; V gene: TRBV24-1; J gene: TRBJ2-3
CDR3 protein: CSARGDGNNSPLHF; V gene: TRBV20-1; J gene: TRBJ1-6
CDR3 protein: CASRRDLDEKLFF; V gene: TRBV5-4; J gene: TRBJ1-4
CDR3 protein: CASSYSEGGPFSAAQYF; V gene: TRBV6-5; J gene: TRBJ2-5
CDR3 protein: CASSDMEGASSPLHF; V gene: TRBV6-1; J gene: TRBJ1-6
CDR3 protein: CATSRASETEKLFF; V gene: TRBV15; J gene: TRBJ1-4
CDR3 protein: CASANYPSGAGNQPQHF; V gene: TRBV6-2/TRBV6-3; J gene: TRBJ1-5
CDR3 protein: CASSPRTGAYNEQFF; V gene: TRBV27; J gene: TRBJ2-1
CDR3 protein: CASSLDTGPNEKLFF; V gene: TRBV7-9; J gene: TRBJ1-4
CDR3 protein: CASSLWGNNEQFF; V gene: TRBV12-3/TRBV12-4; J gene: TRBJ2-1
CDR3 protein: CASSYQGLWDEQFF; V gene: TRBV27; J gene: TRBJ2-1
CDR3 protein: CASSLGSGGWEPQHF; V gene: TRBV5-5; J gene: TRBJ1-5
CDR3 protein: CASNLGTNTGELFF; V gene: TRBV5-5; J gene: TRBJ2-2
CDR3 protein: CASSLAVQNFLAGFTDTQYF; V gene: TRBV7-9; J gene: TRBJ2-3
CDR3 protein: CASTPRRKLEEDTQYF; V gene: TRBV5-8; J gene: TRBJ2-3
CDR3 protein: CASSLGTSRIGDTQYF; V gene: TRBV2; J gene: TRBJ2-3
CDR3 protein: CASSLEGTNSYEQYF; V gene: TRBV4-1; J gene: TRBJ2-7
CDR3 protein: CASSQDLQQETQYF; V gene: TRBV4-1; J gene: TRBJ2-5
CDR3 protein: CASSLSGDGTDTQYF; V gene: TRBV3-1; J gene: TRBJ2-3
CDR3 protein: CASSPFGDFDSGNTIYF; V gene: TRBV18; J gene: TRBJ1-3
CDR3 protein: CASSQGPYRGEKLFF; V gene: TRBV14; J gene: TRBJ1-4